Shown below are 25 T cell receptor beta chains from a single sample sequenced in a study of CD8 T cells in ankylosing spondylitis. No antigens are known for them. Findings and caveats of the study: A motif of fewer than ten highly homologous TCR beta variants was seen as apparently characteristic of ankylosing spondylitis blood.

TCRdb analysed the 5' RACE reads with MiXCR anew, one entry per CDR3 protein. The sample includes a few hundred thousand distinct CDR3 sequences, 20% to 25% of them seen just once. Sequenced input: blood, either unsorted or a sorted T cell fraction (not recorded which). Receptor source: a male donor with ankylosing spondylitis.

V usage is TRBV5-6 and J usage is TRBJ1-5; D is possibly TRBD1 (5 bases). V was pared by 1 base and J by 5 bases, with 10 bases between. The CDR3 runs to 14 residues. Germline CDR1 and CDR2: SGHDT and YYEEEE. This CDR3 reads CASSLSGGYQPQHF. DNA of the CDR3: TGTGCCAGCAGCTTGAGCGGGGGATATCAGCCCCAGCATTTT.

This clonotype was seen a handful of times. The chain joins TRBV28 to TRBJ2-1; 12 nucleotides agree with TRBD2. The V gene end was trimmed by 4 bases and the J gene end by 9 bases; junction bases not matched to a gene: 13. Germline V CDR1 and CDR2: MDHEN, SYDVKM. This CDR3 is built from 17 residues. Here the CDR3 DNA reads TGTGCCAGCAGTTCCATTGGACTAGCGGGAATGTGGGGTGAGCAGTTCTTC. Translation gives CASSSIGLAGMWGEQFF.

The chain employs TRBV28 and TRBJ2-2; TRBD1 matches at 8 bases. The CDR3 consists of 15 residues. V shed 10 bases and J 5 bases; nucleotides not matched to a gene: 12. Looked up from germline, CDR1 is MDHEN and CDR2 is SYDVKM. CDR3 nucleotide sequence: TGTGCCACCTGGACAGGGCCCCTTCAGACCGGGGAGCTGTTTTTT. Translated: CATWTGPLQTGELFF.

The rearrangement uses TRBV21-1 and TRBJ2-6. TRBV21-1 is a pseudogene. CDR3 size: 15 residues. CDR3 amino acids: CASSKYIAGANVLTF. The CDR3, as DNA: TGTGCCAGCAGCAAATACATCGCCGGGGCCAACGTCCTGACTTTC.

This clonotype showed up just a few times. This chain links TRBV29-1 with TRBJ2-2; tentatively, D is TRBD1 or TRBD2 (6 bases each). The CDR3 consists of 17 residues. The germline V gene has CDR1 SQVTM and CDR2 ANQGSEA. V was cut by 6 bases and J by 5 bases, with 25 bases left in between. The CDR3 coding sequence is TGCAGCGTAACCACCCTCCTAGGGGGGAGCGTGACCGGGGAGCTGTTTTTT. This codes for CSVTTLLGGSVTGELFF.

A few counts support this clonotype. V usage is TRBV7-2 and J usage is TRBJ2-7; 14 bases line up with TRBD2. In germline, CDR1 is SGHTA, CDR2 FQGNSA. CDR3 length equals 16 residues. The V and J ends lost 5 bases and 2 bases, in that order; junction bases with no gene match: 5. The CDR3: CASSAGLAGVTYEQYF. The CDR3 DNA follows: TGTGCCAGCAGCGCGGGACTAGCGGGAGTGACCTACGAGCAGTACTTC.

The V and J genes are TRBV18 and TRBJ2-3; the match to TRBD1 covers 9 bases. CDR1 and CDR2 (germline): KGHSH, LQKENI. With V trimmed by 4 bases and J by 4 bases, 6 bases remained unmatched. The CDR3 sequence is 15 residues long. The CDR3 DNA reads TGTGCCAGCTCACTCCGGGACAGGGTCGCAGATACGCAGTATTTT. Translating gives CASSLRDRVADTQYF.

The V and J genes are TRBV29-1 and TRBJ2-7; 9 nucleotides agree with TRBD2. The CDR3 runs to 13 residues. After removal of 6 bases from V and 2 bases from J, the junction contained 5 bases not matched to a gene. The germline CDR1 and CDR2 sequences are SQVTM and ANQGSEA. The CDR3 nucleotides are TGCAGCGTGGCGACTAGCGGAGCCTACGAGCAGTACTTC. Translated, it gives CSVATSGAYEQYF.

The V gene is TRBV4-1, the J gene TRBJ2-5; 7 bases map to TRBD1. Unmatched junction bases numbered 9, after V lost 4 bases and J lost 4 bases. From germline, CDR1 is MGHRA and CDR2 YSYEKL. The CDR3 covers 15 residues. CDR3 sequence reads: CASSRGPGQRETQYF. The CDR3, as DNA: TGCGCCAGCAGCCGAGGGCCGGGACAGAGAGAGACCCAGTACTTC.

This clonotype was seen more than once but under ten times. The gene calls are TRBV6-2 or TRBV6-3 and TRBJ1-2; the match to TRBD1 covers 12 bases. V dropped 10 bases and J dropped 4; count of bases not matched to a gene: 10. This CDR3 spans 15 amino acids. Germline loops: CDR1 MNHEY, CDR2 SVGEGT. The CDR3 DNA reads as TGTGCCACCAGGACCGGGACAGGGGGCTTCTATGGCTACACCTTC. Residues: CATRTGTGGFYGYTF.

The chain employs TRBV6-2 or TRBV6-3 and TRBJ1-1; perhaps TRBD1 as D (5 bases). This CDR3 region has 13 residues. V lost 2 bases and J lost 4, with 8 bases in between. Germline V CDR1 and CDR2: MNHEY, SVGEGT. In nucleotides, the CDR3 is TGTGCCAGCAGTTACGAGGACACCACTGAAGCTTTCTTT. Translating gives CASSYEDTTEAFF.

The chain is built from TRBV3-1 and TRBJ2-1, with D unclear. The CDR3 covers 11 residues. The germline V gene has CDR1 LGHDT and CDR2 YNNKEL (reference sequence). V lost 1 base to trimming and J lost 7 bases, with 2 bases between them. The CDR3 DNA follows: TGTGCCAGCAGCCAAGCTAATGAGCAGTTCTTC. Translated: CASSQANEQFF.

This clonotype was found a few times. The genes are TRBV12-3 or TRBV12-4 and TRBJ2-3; 13 positions match TRBD2. The junction had 5 bases not matched to a gene; V was cut back by 5 bases and J by 3 bases. The CDR3 runs 16 residues. The CDR3: CASSETSGRSTDTQYF. In nucleotides, the CDR3 is TGTGCCAGCAGTGAGACTAGCGGGAGGAGTACAGATACGCAGTATTTT.

This chain connects TRBV6-6 to TRBJ2-1, with TRBD2 identical over 8 bases. The CDR3 is 13 residues long. V gave up 5 bases and J gave up 6 bases; unmatched junction bases: 3. Germline values: CDR1 MNHNY, CDR2 SVGAGI (reference sequence). The CDR3 DNA is TGTGCCAGCAGTACGCTAGCGGGCAATGAGCAGTTCTTC. It codes for CASSTLAGNEQFF.

This clonotype was seen a few times. This chain connects TRBV4-1 to TRBJ1-2, with no clear D. Germline CDR1 reads MGHRA; CDR2 reads YSYEKL. The CDR3 has 14 amino acids. With 4 bases removed from V and 2 bases from J, the gap between germline ends came to 11 bases. CDR3 in DNA: TGCGCCAGCAGCCCGCAGCTTCAGAACTATGGCTACACCTTC. This sequence encodes CASSPQLQNYGYTF.

This chain links TRBV14 with TRBJ2-1; TRBD1 matches at 8 bases. The CDR3 contains 16 residues. Germline trimming cut 8 bases from V and 6 bases from J; bases unmatched to any gene: 15. Per the germline V gene, CDR1 is SGHDN and CDR2 is FVKESK. The CDR3 spells CASSWAWTGSFNEQFF. The CDR3 region has the DNA TGTGCCAGCTCCTGGGCATGGACAGGGTCGTTCAATGAGCAGTTCTTC.

The chain links TRBV11-2 to TRBJ2-5; D remains ambiguous. Germline V gene data show CDR1 as SGHAT and CDR2 as FQNNGV. V lost 0 bases to trimming and J lost 5 bases, with 4 bases between them. This CDR3 is 12 amino acids long. The CDR3 DNA sequence: TGTGCCAGCAGCTTAGACAGGGAGACCCAGTACTTC. Protein sequence: CASSLDRETQYF.

Many counts were recorded for this clonotype. The junction shows a germline mismatch at one end, possibly a read error. The chain is built from TRBV5-1 and TRBJ2-1; D is undetermined. The CDR3 extends over 13 amino acids. CDR1 is SGHRS and CDR2 is YFSETQ in the germline V gene. CDR3 sequence reads: CASSFDSYSEQFF. CDR3 bases: TGCGCCAGCAGCTTTGACTCCTACAGTGAGCAGTTCTTC.

CDR3 nucleotide sequence: TGTGCCACCCGAGCGGGAGGATTTCGAGATACGCAGTATTTT. It specifies CATRAGGFRDTQYF. This chain uses TRBV28 with TRBJ2-3; 9 bases agree with TRBD2. J lost 5 bases, V lost 10 bases, and 10 bases had no gene match. Germline lookup yields CDR1 MDHEN and CDR2 SYDVKM. The CDR3 sequence is 14 residues long.

In nucleotides, the CDR3 is TGTGCCTGGTACACTAGCGGGAGCTACGAGCAGTACTTC. Amino acids: CAWYTSGSYEQYF. The chain is built from TRBV30 and TRBJ2-7; 11 bases agree with TRBD2. From germline, CDR1 is GTSNPN and CDR2 SVGIG (reference sequence). V lost 5 bases, J lost 3 bases, and 3 bases stayed unmatched. The CDR3 covers 13 residues.

The chain combines TRBV5-6 with TRBJ2-1; TRBD2 might be the D (6 bases). Germline CDR1 is SGHDT and CDR2 is YYEEEE. The V end was cut by 4 bases, the J end by 5 bases, with 16 bases between. This CDR3 comprises 15 residues. CDR3 DNA: TGTGCCAGCAGCCTGCGGGGCAGAGCCAACAATGAGCAGTTCTTC. This codes for CASSLRGRANNEQFF.

The V call is TRBV18, the J call TRBJ2-2; 8 nucleotides line up with TRBD2. J lost 1 base, V lost 1 base, and 2 bases had no gene match. CDR3 length equals 16 residues. CDR1 is KGHSH and CDR2 is LQKENI in the germline V gene. The DNA for the CDR3 is TGTGCCAGCTCACCACTAGGGACTAGGAACACCGGGGAGCTGTTTTTT. Protein sequence: CASSPLGTRNTGELFF.

This clonotype was counted once. This sequence joins TRBV20-1 and TRBJ2-7; tentatively, D is TRBD1 (5 bases). The CDR3 length is 14 residues. CDR1 DFQATT and CDR2 SNEGSKA come from the germline V gene (reference sequence). V dropped 2 bases and J dropped 2 bases, with 13 bases sitting between them. CDR3 region: CSARNPRVAYEQYF. The DNA of the CDR3 is TGCAGTGCTAGAAATCCCAGGGTAGCCTACGAGCAGTACTTC.

The table lists this clonotype with a few counts. The V gene is TRBV5-1, the J gene TRBJ1-2, with D unclear. This CDR3 has 13 residues. Germline values: CDR1 SGHRS, CDR2 YFSETQ. Trimming took 0 bases from V and 3 from J, leaving 6 bases between them. In nucleotides, the CDR3 is TGCGCCAGCAGCTTGGAGAGGGACTATGGCTACACCTTC. The encoded protein is CASSLERDYGYTF.

This chain links TRBV5-1 with TRBJ2-5, with TRBD2 identical over 14 bases. Germline V gene lookup returns CDR1 SGHRS and CDR2 YFSETQ. This CDR3 has 16 residues. V trimming: 4 bases; J trimming: 3 bases; junction bases outside the gene matches: 5. CDR3 protein: CASSAQGLAGEETQYF. The DNA for the CDR3 is TGCGCCAGCAGCGCACAGGGACTAGCGGGAGAAGAGACCCAGTACTTC. The full variable domain, with the rest looked up from reference TRBV5-1 and TRBJ2-5, is KAGVTQTPRYLIKTRGQQVTLSCSPISGHRSVSWYQQTPGQGLQFLFEYFSETQRNKGNFPGRFSGRQFSNSRSEMNVSTLELGDSALYLCASSAQGLAGEETQYFGPGTRLLVL.